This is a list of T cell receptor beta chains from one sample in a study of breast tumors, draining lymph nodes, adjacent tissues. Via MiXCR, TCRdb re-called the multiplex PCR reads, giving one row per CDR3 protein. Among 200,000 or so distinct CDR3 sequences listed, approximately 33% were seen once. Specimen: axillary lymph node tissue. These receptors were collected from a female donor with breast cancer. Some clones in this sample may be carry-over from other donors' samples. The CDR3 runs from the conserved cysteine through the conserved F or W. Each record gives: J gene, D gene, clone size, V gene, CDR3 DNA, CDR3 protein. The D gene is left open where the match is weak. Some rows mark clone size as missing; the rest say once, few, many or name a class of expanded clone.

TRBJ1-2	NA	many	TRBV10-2	TGCGCCAGCAGGGACAGTGCAAACTATGGCTACACCTTC	CASRDSANYGYTF
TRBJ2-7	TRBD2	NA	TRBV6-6	TGTGCCAGCAGTCACTCGAGCGGGGGGGGGAGATACGAGCAGTACTTC	CASSHSSGGGRYEQYF
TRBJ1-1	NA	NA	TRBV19	TGTGCCAGTAGTACCCGACAGGAGAACACTGAAGCTTTCTTT	CASSTRQENTEAFF
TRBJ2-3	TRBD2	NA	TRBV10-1	TGCGCCAGCAGTGATGCTAGCGGGTTCGCAGATACGCAGTATTTT	CASSDASGFADTQYF
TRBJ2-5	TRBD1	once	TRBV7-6	TGTGCCAGCAGCCCACAGGACAGGGTCCAAGAGACCCAGTACTTC	CASSPQDRVQETQYF
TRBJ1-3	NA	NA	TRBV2	TGTGCCACCGCCAGCAGGAAGTCTGGAAACACCATATATTTT	CATASRKSGNTIYF
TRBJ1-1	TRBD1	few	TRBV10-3	TGTGCCATCAGTGGGACAGGGGCTGAAGCTTTCTTT	CAISGTGAEAFF
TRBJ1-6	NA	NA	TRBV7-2	TGTGCCAGCAGCTTGCCAACTATTTATTCACCCCTCCACTTC	CASSLPTIYSPLHF
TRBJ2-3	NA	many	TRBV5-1	TGCGCCAGCAGCCCGGGGACCGCCTCTAGCACAGATACGCAGTATTTT	CASSPGTASSTDTQYF
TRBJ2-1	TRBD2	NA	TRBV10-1	TGCGCCAGCAGCCCGGGAGGATCGGGCAATGAGCAGTTCTTC	CASSPGGSGNEQFF
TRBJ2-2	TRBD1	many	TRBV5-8	TGTGCCAGCAGCCTGTGGACAGGGGTGAACACCGGGGAGCTGTTTTTT	CASSLWTGVNTGELFF
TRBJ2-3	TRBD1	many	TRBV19	TGTGCCAGTGGGACAGGGGGGACAGATACGCAGTATTTT	CASGTGGTDTQYF
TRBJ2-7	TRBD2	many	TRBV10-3	TGTGCCATCAGTGAGTCCCTAGCGGGAGGCGACTACGAGCAGTACTTC	CAISESLAGGDYEQYF
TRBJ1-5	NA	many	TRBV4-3	TGCGCCAGCAGCCCCCAACACATCAATCAGCCCCAGCATTTT	CASSPQHINQPQHF
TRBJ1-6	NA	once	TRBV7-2	TGTGCCAGCAGCCCCTCTAATTCACCCCTCCACTTT	CASSPSNSPLHF
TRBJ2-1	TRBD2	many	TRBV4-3	TGCGCCAGCAGCCAAGTGGGCGGGAGGACAAACAATGAGCAGTTCTTC	CASSQVGGRTNNEQFF
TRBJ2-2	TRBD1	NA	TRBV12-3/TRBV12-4	TGTGCCAGCAAGTTCTCCCGGACAGGCCGCCCGCGGAAGCTGTTTTTT	CASKFSRTGRPRKLFF
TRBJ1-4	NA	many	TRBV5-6	TGTGCCAGCAGCTTGGCCGGGGAAGGCGAAAAACTGTTTTTT	CASSLAGEGEKLFF
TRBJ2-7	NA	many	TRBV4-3	TGCGCCAGCAGCCAAGACATCGGCGGCAGCTCCTACGAGCAGTACTTC	CASSQDIGGSSYEQYF
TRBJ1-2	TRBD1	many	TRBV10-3	TGTGCCATCAGTTTCACGACAGGGAGCTATGGCTACACCTTC	CAISFTTGSYGYTF
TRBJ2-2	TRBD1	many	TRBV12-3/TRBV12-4	TGTGCCAGCAGTTTAGGACAGGGGGACCCCGGGGAGCTGTTTTTT	CASSLGQGDPGELFF
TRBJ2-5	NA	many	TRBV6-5	TGTGCCAGCAACCACCCAGGGCTGGAGACCCAGTACTTC	CASNHPGLETQYF
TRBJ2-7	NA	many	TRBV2	TGTGCCAGTGGGGCAGGGACCTCCTACGAGCAGTACTTC	CASGAGTSYEQYF
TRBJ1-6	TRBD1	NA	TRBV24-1	TGTGCCGCCGACAGGGGTAATTCACCCCTCCACTTT	CAADRGNSPLHF
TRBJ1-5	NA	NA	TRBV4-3	TGCGCCAGCAGCCAACCCAGGGACCAGCCCCAGCATTTT	CASSQPRDQPQHF
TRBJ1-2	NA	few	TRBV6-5	TGTGCCAGCAGTCATCGGGGTGGGTATGGCTACACCTTC	CASSHRGGYGYTF
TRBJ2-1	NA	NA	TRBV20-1	TGCAGTGCTAGACCCCACAGGGAGTATACAGATACGCAGTTCTTC	CSARPHREYTDTQFF
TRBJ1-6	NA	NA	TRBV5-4	TGTGCCAGCAGGAACGGACAGACAAATTCACCCCTCCACTTT	CASRNGQTNSPLHF
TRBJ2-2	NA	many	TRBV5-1	TGCGCCAGCAGCCGGCTAGGGGTGAACACCGGGGAGCTGTTTTTT	CASSRLGVNTGELFF
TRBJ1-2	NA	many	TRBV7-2	TGTGCCAGCAGTCCCCTGAGGGGCTACACCTTC	CASSPLRGYTF
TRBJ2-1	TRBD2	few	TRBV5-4	TGTGCCAGCAGTGCCGCGGGACTAGCGAGCAATGAGCAGTTCTTC	CASSAAGLASNEQFF
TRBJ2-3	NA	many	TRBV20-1	TGCAGTGCTGAAAAGAGCGGGACAGACACAGATACGCAGTATTTT	CSAEKSGTDTDTQYF
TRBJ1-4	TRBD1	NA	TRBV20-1	TGCAGTGCTAGAGGCCTTCCGGGACAGGGGAGTGAAAAACTGTTTTTT	CSARGLPGQGSEKLFF
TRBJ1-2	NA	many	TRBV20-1	TGCAGTGCTAGAGTACAGGGATTGGGTGGCTACACCTTC	CSARVQGLGGYTF
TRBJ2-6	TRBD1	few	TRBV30	TGTGCCTGGCGTCGCGGGACAGGGGTCTCTGGGGCCAACGTCCTGACTTTC	CAWRRGTGVSGANVLTF
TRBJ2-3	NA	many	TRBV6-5	TGTGCCAGCAGTTACTCGGGGGCACCTCGAGGTACGCAGTATTTT	CASSYSGAPRGTQYF
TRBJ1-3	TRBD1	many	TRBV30	TGTGCCTGGAGTATGGGGACAGCTTCTGGAAACACCATATATTTT	CAWSMGTASGNTIYF
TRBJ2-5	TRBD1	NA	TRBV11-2	TGTGCCAGCAGCTGGACGACAGGGGGGGAGACCCAGTACTTC	CASSWTTGGETQYF
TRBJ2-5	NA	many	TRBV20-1	TGCAGTGCTAGTGCCCCCCAAGAGACCCAGTACTTC	CSASAPQETQYF
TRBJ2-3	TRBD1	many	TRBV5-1	TGCGCCAGCAGCCAGTTGGACAGGCCCACAGATACGCAGTATTTT	CASSQLDRPTDTQYF
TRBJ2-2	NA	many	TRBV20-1	TGCAGTGCTAGAAACAGGGTAACCGGGGAGCTGTTTTTT	CSARNRVTGELFF
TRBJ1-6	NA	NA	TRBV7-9	TGTGCCAGCACCCCGGGAGGGTATGGCTACACCTCGGAGGGGTACTCACCCCTCCACTTT	CASTPGGYGYTSEGYSPLHF
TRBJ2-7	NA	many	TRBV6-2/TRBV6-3	TGTGCCAGCAGTTACAGGGAACGTTACGAGCAGTACTTC	CASSYRERYEQYF
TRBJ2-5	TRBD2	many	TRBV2	TGTGCCAGCAGTGCCGGGGGGGTCCAAGAGACCCAGTACTTC	CASSAGGVQETQYF
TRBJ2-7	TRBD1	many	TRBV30	TGTGCCTGGAGTCGGCCAGGGGGCAACGAGCAGTACTTC	CAWSRPGGNEQYF
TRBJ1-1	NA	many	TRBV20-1	TGCAGTCGCGGGAGTTCCCGGGGCACTGAAGCTTTCTTT	CSRGSSRGTEAFF
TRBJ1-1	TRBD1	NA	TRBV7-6	TGTGCCAGCAGCTTAAGGGTAGCAGGGGGAACGAACACTGAAGCTTTCTTT	CASSLRVAGGTNTEAFF
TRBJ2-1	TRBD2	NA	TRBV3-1	TGTGCCTGCGCTCCTCTGACTAGCGGGGGTAGGTTTGAGCAGTTCTTC	CACAPLTSGGRFEQFF